This T cell receptor beta chain was documented in a study of blood T cell repertoires in COVID-19. The overall study: The study drew acute and convalescent COVID-19 samples from the United States, Italy and Spain. T cells, B-cell-depleted T cells, or PBMCs provided the cDNA or gDNA that served as material.

Authors' analysis steps: Cell counts per sample came from amplifying reference gene primers. The assay was immunoSEQ multiplex PCR, and TCRdb's table has in-frame clones only and misses some. The D gene and trimming were derived from the DNA, and the V and J assignments and clone size from that table. The data hold fewer than 120,000 clones, with more than 70% observed a single time. Sequences were obtained from peripheral blood. This TCR came from a woman aged 45-59 years with acute or convalescent COVID-19.

CDR3 nucleotide sequence: TGTGCCAGCAGCCTTCGGGACTCCCCAGCCGGGGAGCTGTTTTTT. Its translation is CASSLRDSPAGELFF. This chain joins TRBV11-2 and TRBJ2-2, with D perhaps TRBD2 (6 bases). The CDR3 runs to 15 residues. V was clipped by 5 bases and J by 6 bases, with 16 bases between them. Germline V gene lookup returns CDR1 SGHAT and CDR2 FQNNGV. The entire variable domain, with the rest obtained from reference TRBV11-2 and TRBJ2-2, is as follows: EAGVAQSPRYKIIEKRQSVAFWCNPISGHATLYWYQQILGQGPKLLIQFQNNGVVDDSQLPKDRFSAERLKGVDSTLKIQPAKLEDSAVYLCASSLRDSPAGELFFGEGSRLTVL.